The clone carrying this T cell receptor (beta chain) was seen once. This specimen comes from a study of blood T cell repertoires in COVID-19. The overall study: PBMCs, B-cell-depleted T cells, or T cells were the source of the cDNA or gDNA that made up the material.

Original processing methods: Amplification with reference gene primers provided the estimates of nucleated cell counts. Using immunoSEQ multiplex PCR, the repertoire was profiled, and TCRdb retains in-frame clones only, with some absent. V and J calls and clone size are copied from that table; D and trimming were computed from the DNA. The repertoire holds roughly 200,000 clones, with roughly 82% as singletons. This CDR3 region has 15 residues. CDR1 is MNHEY, CDR2 SMNVEV, per germline (reference sequence). V gave up 5 bases and J gave up 5 bases; unmatched junction bases: 8. Self-reported history from a screening survey and questionnaire set each donor's cohort.

The source material was PBMCs or T cells enriched from blood (not recorded which). This sequence was found in a man in his forties or fifties with acute COVID-19. The chain links TRBV27 to TRBJ2-5; TRBD1 matches 10 bases. The CDR3 coding sequence is TGTGCCAGCAGTAACCGGGACAGGGGAGTGGAGACCCAGTACTTC. It encodes CASSNRDRGVETQYF.